This TCR beta chain is drawn from a study of T cell responses to AZD1222 COVID-19 vaccine. Study-level results: The study reported that nearly half of spike-specific TCRs target unmutated variant regions. Two doses of AZD1222 preceded a rise in Spike-specific TCR breadth and depth.

Using immunoSEQ multiplex PCR, the repertoire was profiled, and TCRdb retains in-frame clones only, with some absent. The repertoire includes 150,000 to 200,000 clones, approximately 93% of them detected once, and 1% sits in the top ten. Regarding this clone: Its antigen is not identified.

This TCR was sampled from an adult who received the AZD1222 COVID-19 vaccine. The starting material was peripheral blood, obtained 28 days after the second AZD1222 dose.

The CDR3 bases are TGTGCCAGCAGAACCGGGACAGCCCCGAACACTGAAGCTTTCTTT. This gives the protein CASRTGTAPNTEAFF. The chain uses TRBV6-6 and TRBJ1-1; 7 nucleotides align to TRBD1. Trimming cost V 6 bases and J 1 base; bases outside gene matches: 8. Germline V gene data show CDR1 as MNHNY and CDR2 as SVGAGI (reference sequence). The length of the CDR3 is 15 residues.